This T cell receptor beta chain came from a study of glioma-infiltrating T cells. Trimming removed 0 bases from V and 9 bases from J; junction bases left unmatched: 4. Looked up from germline, CDR1 is SGHNT and CDR2 is YENEEA. This CDR3 comprises 14 residues. The iRepertoire nested amplicon-rescue multiplex PCR amplified TCR alpha and beta CDR3s from RNA. TCRdb called the multiplex PCR reads again in MiXCR, with one record for every CDR3 protein. There are 95,000 to 110,000 distinct CDR3 sequences in the sample; around 31% occur only once, and 44% lies in the top ten. The TCR originated in a human donor with low-grade glioma or glioblastoma, undergoing nonglioma brain surgery, or in good health (not recorded which). Sequenced: glioma tissue, nonneoplastic brain tissue, or PBMCs (not recorded which). The V and J genes are TRBV11-3 and TRBJ2-1, with 8 bases aligning to TRBD2. The DNA for the CDR3 is TGTGCCAGCAGCTTAGATCTAGCGGGCAGTGAGCAGTTCTTC. Its protein product is CASSLDLAGSEQFF.